This TCR beta chain was sequenced for a study of CD8+CD57+ T cells in acquired aplastic anemia. Study-level findings and limits: Patients and controls shared 25 to 30 CD8+ CDR3 sequences.

There are 13 residues in the CDR3. With V trimmed by 7 bases and J by 5 bases, 7 bases remained unmatched. Germline-derived CDR1 and CDR2 are SQVTM and ANQGSEA. The patients chosen for sequencing had shown expansion of CD8+CD57+ cells (detected by flow cytometry). Each patient carried a diagnosis of severe acquired aplastic anemia. The use of genomic DNA as template underpinned the TCR beta VDJ and CDR3 profiling. One entry per CDR3 protein results from TCRdb running MiXCR on the reads. This sample carries roughly 150,000 distinct CDR3 sequences, around 48% of them seen once, and the ten largest clones take about 2.6%. As to this clonotype: The antigen remains undetermined.

The chain carries TRBV29-1 and TRBJ1-4, with 7 bases identical to TRBD1. The receptor was derived from a human donor with aplastic anemia. The sample was sorted CD4+, CD8+, or CD8+CD57+ T cells (not recorded which) from PBMCs. For the CDR3, the DNA is TGCAGCGCCGCCGGGACAGACAATGAAAAACTGTTTTTT. Amino acids: CSAAGTDNEKLFF.